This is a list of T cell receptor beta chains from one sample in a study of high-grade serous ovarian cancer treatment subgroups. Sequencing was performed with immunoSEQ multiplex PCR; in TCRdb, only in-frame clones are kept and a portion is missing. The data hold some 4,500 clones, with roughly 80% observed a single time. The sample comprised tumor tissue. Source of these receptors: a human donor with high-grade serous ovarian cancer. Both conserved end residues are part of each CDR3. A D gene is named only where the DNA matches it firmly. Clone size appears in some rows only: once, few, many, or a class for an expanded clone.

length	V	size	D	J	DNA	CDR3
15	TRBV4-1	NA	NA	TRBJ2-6	TGCGCCAGCAGCCAAGGTAGCGCTGGGGCCAACGTCCTGACTTTC	CASSQGSAGANVLTF
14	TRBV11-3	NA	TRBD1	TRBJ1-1	TGTGCCAGCAGCGCAGGGGGGTTTGACACTGAAGCTTTCTTT	CASSAGGFDTEAFF
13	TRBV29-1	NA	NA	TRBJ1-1	TGCAGCGTTGAAGATCGGGAGCACACTGAAGCTTTCTTT	CSVEDREHTEAFF
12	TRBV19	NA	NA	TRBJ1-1	TGTGCCAGTAGTTATGGCAGATCGGGAGCTTTCTTT	CASSYGRSGAFF
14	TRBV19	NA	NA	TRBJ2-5	TGTGCCAGTAGTATTGGAGGGCGGCAAGAGACCCAGTACTTC	CASSIGGRQETQYF
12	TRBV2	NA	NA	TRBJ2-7	TGTGCCAGCGCAGGGGAAGGGTACGAGCAGTACTTC	CASAGEGYEQYF
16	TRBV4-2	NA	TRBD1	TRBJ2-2	TGTGCCAGCAGCCGAGTGACAGGGAGTCCACCCGGGGAGCTGTTTTTT	CASSRVTGSPPGELFF
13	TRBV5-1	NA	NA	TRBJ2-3	TGCGCCAGCAGCTTCGAAGGCCCAGATACGCAGTATTTT	CASSFEGPDTQYF
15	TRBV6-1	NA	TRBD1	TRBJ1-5	TGTGCCAGCAGATTGACAGGGCATAGCAATCAGCCCCAGCATTTT	CASRLTGHSNQPQHF
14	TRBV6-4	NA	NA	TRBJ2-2	TGTGCCAGCAGTGACAGGGGGGACACCGGGGAGCTGTTTTTT	CASSDRGDTGELFF
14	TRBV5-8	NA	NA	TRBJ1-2	TGTGCCAGCAGGAGGACCGACGGGCCCTATGGCTACACCTTC	CASRRTDGPYGYTF
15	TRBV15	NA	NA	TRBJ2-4	TGTGCCACCAGCAGAGTTCAGGGGTCCAAAAACATTCAGTACTTC	CATSRVQGSKNIQYF
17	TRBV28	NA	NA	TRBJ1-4	TGTGCCAGCAGTTTGCAAACCACAGGGTTTCTGGGGGGAAAACTGTTTTTT	CASSLQTTGFLGGKLFF
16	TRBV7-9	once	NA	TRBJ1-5	TGTGCCAGCAGCTTATGGGGGCGGGGCGGCAATCAGCCCCAGCATTTT	CASSLWGRGGNQPQHF
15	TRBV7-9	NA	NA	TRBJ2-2	TGTGCCAGCAGCTCTGAGGCGTTACAGGCCGGGGAGCTGTTTTTT	CASSSEALQAGELFF
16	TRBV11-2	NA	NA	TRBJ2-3	TGTGCCAGCAGCTTAGGCTCACTAGCTTCCACAGATACGCAGTATTTT	CASSLGSLASTDTQYF
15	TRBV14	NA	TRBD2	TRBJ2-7	TGTGCCAGCAGCCGCGGGACTAGCGGTGTTTACGAGCAGTACTTC	CASSRGTSGVYEQYF
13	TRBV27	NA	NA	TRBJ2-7	TGTGCCAGCAGTTTATCCGGGGTCTACGAGCAGTACTTC	CASSLSGVYEQYF
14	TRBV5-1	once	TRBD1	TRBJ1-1	TGCGCCAGCAGCAACCAGGGGGCCAAGACTGAAGCTTTCTTT	CASSNQGAKTEAFF
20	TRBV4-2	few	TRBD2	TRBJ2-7	TGTGCCAGCAGCCCAACCGGGACTAGCGGATTATATCGTCTCCACTACGAGCAGTACTTC	CASSPTGTSGLYRLHYEQYF
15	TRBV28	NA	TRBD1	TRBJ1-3	TGTGCCAGCAGCCCCATGACAGGGAATCGAAACACCATATATTTT	CASSPMTGNRNTIYF
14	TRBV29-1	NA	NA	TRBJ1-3	TGCAGCGTTGAAAGTCAGGGGTATGGAAACACCATATATTTT	CSVESQGYGNTIYF
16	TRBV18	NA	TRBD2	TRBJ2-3	TGTGCCAGCTCGCCCAGCGCGGGGGGGCAATCAGATACGCAGTATTTT	CASSPSAGGQSDTQYF
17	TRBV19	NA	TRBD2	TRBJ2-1	TGTGCCAGTAGTTCCCGGTCTAGCGGGAGCTCCTACAATGAGCAGTTCTTC	CASSSRSSGSSYNEQFF
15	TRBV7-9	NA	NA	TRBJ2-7	TGTGCCAGCAGCTTAGGGCCAGGGGTTAATGACGAGCAGTACTTC	CASSLGPGVNDEQYF
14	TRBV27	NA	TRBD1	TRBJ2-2	TGTGCCAGCAGGGACAGGGGGCTTATCGGGGAGCTGTTTTTT	CASRDRGLIGELFF
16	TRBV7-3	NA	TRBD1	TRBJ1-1	TGTGCCAGCAGCCCGCAGCAACAGGGGCTGGGCACTGAAGCTTTCTTT	CASSPQQQGLGTEAFF
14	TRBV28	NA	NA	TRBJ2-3	TGTGCCAGCAGCTACGGGGGTAGCACAGATACGCAGTATTTT	CASSYGGSTDTQYF
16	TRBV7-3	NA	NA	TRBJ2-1	TGTGCCAGCAGCCCCGCAACGAGGGCCGGGAACAATGAGCAGTTCTTC	CASSPATRAGNNEQFF
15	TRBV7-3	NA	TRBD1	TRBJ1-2	TGTGCCAGCAGCTTAAACGGACAGGGGGACTATGGCTACACCTTC	CASSLNGQGDYGYTF
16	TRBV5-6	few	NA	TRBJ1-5	TGTGCCAGCAGCTTGAGGGGGGGCGGTAGCAATCAGCCCCAGCATTTT	CASSLRGGGSNQPQHF
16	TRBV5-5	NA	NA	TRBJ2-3	TGTGCCAGCAGCTCGATACTAGCCTCTAGCACAGATACGCAGTATTTT	CASSSILASSTDTQYF
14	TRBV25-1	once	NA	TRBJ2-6	TGTGCCAGCAGTGACGTGATGGGGGCCAACGTCCTGACTTTC	CASSDVMGANVLTF
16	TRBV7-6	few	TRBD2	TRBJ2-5	TGTGCCAGCAGCTTAAGCGGTCTAGCGGGGGGTGAGACCCAGTACTTC	CASSLSGLAGGETQYF
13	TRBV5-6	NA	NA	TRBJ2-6	TGTGCCAGCATGGGGGCTGGGGCCAACGTCCTGACTTTC	CASMGAGANVLTF
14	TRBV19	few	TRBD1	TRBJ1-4	TGTGCCAGTAGTGGACAGGGTTCGCGTGAAAAACTGTTTTTT	CASSGQGSREKLFF
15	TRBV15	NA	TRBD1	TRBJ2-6	TGTGCCACCAGCAAAACAGGGGATGGGGCCAACGTCCTGACTTTC	CATSKTGDGANVLTF
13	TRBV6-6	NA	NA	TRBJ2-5	TGTGCCAGCAGTGGACCCGGACTTCAGACCCAGTACTTC	CASSGPGLQTQYF
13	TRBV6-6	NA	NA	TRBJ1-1	TGTGCCAGCAGGACAGTTCGAAGCTCTGAAGCTTTCTTT	CASRTVRSSEAFF
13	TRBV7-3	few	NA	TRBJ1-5	TGTGCCAGCAGCTTAACTAAAGATCAGCCCCAGCATTTT	CASSLTKDQPQHF
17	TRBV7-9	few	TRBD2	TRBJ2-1	TGTGCCAGCAGCCCCAAGCGACTAGCGGGAGCAAACAATGAGCAGTTCTTC	CASSPKRLAGANNEQFF
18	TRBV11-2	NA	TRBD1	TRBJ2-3	TGTGCCAGCAGCTTAGTTCAGTTCGGGACAGGGGACACAGATACGCAGTATTTT	CASSLVQFGTGDTDTQYF
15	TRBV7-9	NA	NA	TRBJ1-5	TGTGCCAGCAGCCGTGGGCAGGGGCGCAATCAGCCCCAGCATTTT	CASSRGQGRNQPQHF
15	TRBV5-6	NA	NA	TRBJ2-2	TGTGCCAGCAGCTTGGGGGGTACGAACACCGGGGAGCTGTTTTTT	CASSLGGTNTGELFF
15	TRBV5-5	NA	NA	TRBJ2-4	TGTGCCAGCAGCAGAGTGCCAGGCAAATGGAACATTCAGTACTTC	CASSRVPGKWNIQYF
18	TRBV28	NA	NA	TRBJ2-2	TGTGCCAGCAGTTTAGTCGGCGGCCTCGGAGGGGGCACCGGGGAGCTGTTTTTT	CASSLVGGLGGGTGELFF
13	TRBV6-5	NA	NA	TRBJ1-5	TGTGCCAGCAGTCCCCAGAGCAATCAGCCCCAGCATTTT	CASSPQSNQPQHF
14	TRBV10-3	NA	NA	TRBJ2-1	TGTGCCATCAGTGAGGGGGGATCCTACAATGAGCAGTTCTTC	CAISEGGSYNEQFF
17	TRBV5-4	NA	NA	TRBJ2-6	TGTGCCAGCAGCTTGGGCGGTCCGGTGTCTGGGGCCAACGTCCTGACTTTC	CASSLGGPVSGANVLTF
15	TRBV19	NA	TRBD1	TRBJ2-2	TGTGCCAGTAGTTCCCGGACAGGGGGGGCCGGGGAGCTGTTTTTT	CASSSRTGGAGELFF
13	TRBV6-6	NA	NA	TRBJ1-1	TGTGCCTGCAGTTCCTTGCGGGGGACTGAAGCTTTCTTT	CACSSLRGTEAFF
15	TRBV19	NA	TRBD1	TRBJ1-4	TGTGCCAGTAGTATGCCGGGACAGGGTCGGAAAAAACTGTTTTTT	CASSMPGQGRKKLFF
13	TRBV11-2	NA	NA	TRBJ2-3	TGTGCCCGGCCAGGGGAACTCACAGATACGCAGTATTTT	CARPGELTDTQYF
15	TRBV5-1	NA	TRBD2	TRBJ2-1	TGCGCCAGCAGCTTTACTAGCGGGAAGGCCAATGAGCAGTTCTTC	CASSFTSGKANEQFF
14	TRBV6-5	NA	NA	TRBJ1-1	TGTGCCAGCAGGCCGGACATAGCGAACACTGAAGCTTTCTTT	CASRPDIANTEAFF